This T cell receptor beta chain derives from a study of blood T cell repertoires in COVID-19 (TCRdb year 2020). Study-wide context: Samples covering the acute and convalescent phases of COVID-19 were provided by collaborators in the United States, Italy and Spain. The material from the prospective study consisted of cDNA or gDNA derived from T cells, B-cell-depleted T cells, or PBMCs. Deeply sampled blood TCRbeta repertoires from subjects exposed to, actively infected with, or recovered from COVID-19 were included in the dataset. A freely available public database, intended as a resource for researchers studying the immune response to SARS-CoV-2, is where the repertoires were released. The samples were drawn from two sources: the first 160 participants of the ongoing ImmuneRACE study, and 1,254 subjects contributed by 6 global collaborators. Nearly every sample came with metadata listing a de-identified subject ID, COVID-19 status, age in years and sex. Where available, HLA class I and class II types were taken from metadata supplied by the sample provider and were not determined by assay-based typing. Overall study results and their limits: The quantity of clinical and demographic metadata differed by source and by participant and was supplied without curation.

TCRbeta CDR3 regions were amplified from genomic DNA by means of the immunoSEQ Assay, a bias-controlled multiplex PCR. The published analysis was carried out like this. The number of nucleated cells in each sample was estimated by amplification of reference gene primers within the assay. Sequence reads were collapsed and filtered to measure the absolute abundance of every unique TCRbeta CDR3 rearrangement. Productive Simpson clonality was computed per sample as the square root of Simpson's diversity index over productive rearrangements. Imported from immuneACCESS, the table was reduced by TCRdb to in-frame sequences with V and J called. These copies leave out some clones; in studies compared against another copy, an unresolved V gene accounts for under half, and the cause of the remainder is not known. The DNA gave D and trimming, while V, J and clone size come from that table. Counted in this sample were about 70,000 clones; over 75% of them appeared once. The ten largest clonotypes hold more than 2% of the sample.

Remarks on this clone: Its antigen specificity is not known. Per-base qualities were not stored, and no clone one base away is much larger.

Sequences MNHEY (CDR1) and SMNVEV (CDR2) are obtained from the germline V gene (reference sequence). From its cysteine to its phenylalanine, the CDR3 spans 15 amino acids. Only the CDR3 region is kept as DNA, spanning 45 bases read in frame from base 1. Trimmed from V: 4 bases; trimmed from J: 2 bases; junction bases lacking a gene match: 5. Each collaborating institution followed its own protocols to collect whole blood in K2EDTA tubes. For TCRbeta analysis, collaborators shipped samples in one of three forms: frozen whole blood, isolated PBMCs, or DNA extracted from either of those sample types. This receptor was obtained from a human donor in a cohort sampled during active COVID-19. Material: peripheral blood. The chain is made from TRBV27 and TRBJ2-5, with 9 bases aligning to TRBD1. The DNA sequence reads TGTGCCAGCAGTTCGGGACAGGGTCCACAAGAGACCCAGTACTTC. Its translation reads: CASSSGQGPQETQYF.